Presented here are 25 T cell receptor beta chains from one specimen sequenced in a study of blood T cells in healthy people across ages. The use of a sample-barcoded 5' primer and a J-beta primer mix characterized a second PCR of roughly 7 to 11 cycles. TCRdb fed the 5' RACE reads into MiXCR, producing one record per CDR3 protein. The data contain 450,000 to 700,000 distinct CDR3 sequences, 27% of them singletons. Specimen: blood. The source is a woman aged 65 to 85 in good health.

This clonotype was picked up a small number of times. The chain has TRBV7-9 and TRBJ1-5; a possible D gene is TRBD1 (5 bases). Germline lookup yields CDR1 SEHNR and CDR2 FQNEAQ (reference sequence). V was trimmed by 5 bases and J by 6 bases, leaving 11 bases between them. The CDR3 has 13 amino acids. CDR3 residues: CASSVGDGQPQHF. The CDR3 nucleotides read TGTGCCAGCAGCGTTGGGGACGGTCAGCCCCAGCATTTT.

The chain links TRBV4-2 to TRBJ2-4; D may be TRBD1 (6 bases). The CDR3 is made up of 16 amino acids. Germline loops: CDR1 LGHNA, CDR2 YNFKEQ. The V end lost 2 bases, the J end lost 9 bases, and 20 bases lay between the germline ends. For the CDR3, the DNA is TGTGCCAGCAGCCAAATTAATCAGGGGTGGGGAAGCATTCAGTACTTC. Amino acids: CASSQINQGWGSIQYF.

Remarks on this clonotype: Mismatch with germline at one junction end may stem from a read error. The rearrangement uses TRBV29-1 and TRBJ2-6, with D perhaps TRBD2 (6 bases). The germline V gene encodes CDR1 SQVTM and CDR2 ANQGSEA. The CDR3 runs 13 residues. The CDR3 DNA reads TGCAGCGTCGGGGGTACTGGGGCCAACGTCCTGGCTTTC. Translated, it gives CSVGGTGANVLAF.

Only a few counts were recorded for this clonotype. One end of the junction fails to match germline, which may point to a read error. The chain has TRBV7-3 and TRBJ2-4, with unresolved D. Germline lookup yields CDR1 SGHTA and CDR2 FQGTGA. This CDR3 spans 13 amino acids. The CDR3 sequence is CASGLTKGRLQYF. The CDR3 DNA is TGTGCCAGCGGCTTAACAAAGGGTAGGCTTCAGTACTTC.

This clonotype was seen a handful of times. This CDR3 reads CAISDRQGSGYEQYF. The CDR3 coding sequence is TGTGCCATCAGTGACCGGCAGGGTTCGGGCTACGAGCAGTACTTC. This chain connects TRBV10-3 to TRBJ2-7; D perhaps matches TRBD1 (5 bases). Deletions cut 3 bases from V and 3 bases from J, with 15 bases between. The CDR3 has 15 residues. The germline V gene has CDR1 ENHRY and CDR2 SYGVKD.

This rearrangement joins TRBV3-1 to TRBJ2-7, with D tentatively TRBD2 (5 bases). The CDR3 consists of 15 residues. Trimming took 1 base from V and 4 from J, leaving 14 bases between them. Germline lookup yields CDR1 LGHDT and CDR2 YNNKEL (reference sequence). The DNA for the CDR3 is TGTGCCAGCAGCCAAGGCGGAAAGAGGGAGTACGAGCAGTACTTC. Encoded protein: CASSQGGKREYEQYF.

There are a few counts of this clonotype. This chain uses TRBV12-3 or TRBV12-4 with TRBJ2-1; D assignment may be TRBD1 or TRBD2 (6 bases each). The CDR3 length is 17 residues. Deletions cut 4 bases from V and 2 bases from J, with 18 bases between. In DNA form, the CDR3 reads TGTGCCAGCAGTTCAAGGGGACGGGGGCCCGCCTACAATGAGCAGTTCTTC. Amino acid sequence: CASSSRGRGPAYNEQFF.

V is TRBV20-1 and J is TRBJ2-7; unclear D gene. Germline V lookup: CDR1 DFQATT, CDR2 SNEGSKA (reference sequence). V lost 6 bases and J 2 bases, leaving 11 bases between the germline ends. The CDR3 has 12 amino acids. The CDR3 protein is CSAKNTPYEQYF. In DNA, the CDR3 is TGCAGTGCCAAAAATACCCCCTACGAGCAGTACTTC.

In this sample, this clonotype turned up a few times. At one boundary the junction diverges from the germline segment, which might be a read error. The rearrangement uses TRBV7-7 and TRBJ2-3, with 10 nucleotides matching TRBD1. Germline V gives CDR1 SSHAT, CDR2 FNYEAQ (reference sequence). The CDR3 is 15 amino acids. CDR3 nucleotide sequence: TGTGCTAGCAGCTTAGCGGGACAGGGGTTAGATACGCAGTATTTT. Residues: CASSLAGQGLDTQYF.

This clonotype has more than one count but fewer than ten. This chain joins TRBV4-3 and TRBJ2-7, with a weak D call TRBD1 (5 bases). Trimming took 0 bases from V and 3 from J, leaving 12 bases between them. This CDR3 comprises 15 residues. Looked up from germline, CDR1 is LGHNA and CDR2 is YSLEER. The CDR3 here is CASSQDRQGYYEQYF. Here the CDR3 DNA reads TGCGCCAGCAGCCAAGATCGTCAGGGATACTACGAGCAGTACTTC.

This sequence joins TRBV24-1 and TRBJ2-2; D is unclear. V lost 7 bases and J lost 7, with 12 bases in between. From germline, CDR1 is KGHDR and CDR2 SFDVKD. The CDR3 has 13 amino acids. The CDR3 sequence: CATRVSSGGELFF. In DNA form, the CDR3 reads TGTGCCACCAGGGTTTCTTCAGGCGGGGAGCTGTTTTTT.

This clonotype was found many times. This chain links TRBV6-1 with TRBJ2-4; TRBD1 or TRBD2 may be the D gene (5 bases each). The V end was cut by 8 bases, the J end by 0 bases, with 23 bases between. The CDR3 runs 18 residues. Per germline, CDR1 MNHNS and CDR2 SASEGT. The DNA of the CDR3 is TGTGCCAGCGCCAGGGACCAGAGATACCCAGTAGCCAAAAACATTCAGTACTTC. Its protein is CASARDQRYPVAKNIQYF.

The V and J genes are TRBV5-1 and TRBJ1-4, with D possibly matching TRBD1 (6 bases). The CDR3 loop spans 14 amino acids. The germline V gene has CDR1 SGHRS and CDR2 YFSETQ. Trimming shortened V by 0 bases and J by 5 bases, and 8 bases separated the two germline ends. The CDR3 is CASSLVQGNEKLFF. CDR3 bases: TGCGCCAGCAGCTTGGTACAGGGCAATGAAAAACTGTTTTTT.

This clonotype turned up a few times. The gene calls are TRBV10-3 and TRBJ1-4, with D possibly being TRBD1 (6 bases). The CDR3 runs to 17 residues. Looked up from germline, CDR1 is ENHRY and CDR2 is SYGVKD. V was trimmed by 0 bases and J by 5 bases, leaving 16 bases between them. CDR3 nucleotides: TGTGCCATCAGTGAGTCGGGGGGCACAGCAATCAATGAAAAACTGTTTTTT. Its protein is CAISESGGTAINEKLFF.

The chain carries TRBV18 and TRBJ2-7; 9 bases line up with TRBD1. The CDR3 has 15 amino acids. V trimming: 5 bases; J trimming: 6 bases; junction bases outside the gene matches: 11. Germline V gene sequence: CDR1 KGHSH, CDR2 LQKENI. The CDR3 loop is CASSSTRTGVGEQYF. CDR3 nucleotide sequence: TGTGCCAGCTCATCGACGAGGACAGGGGTGGGCGAGCAGTACTTC.

The chain carries TRBV2 and TRBJ2-3; TRBD2 aligns across 8 bases. The CDR3 has 15 residues. Trimming cost V 4 bases and J 9 bases; bases outside gene matches: 12. Germline-derived CDR1 and CDR2 are SNHLY and FYNNEI. The CDR3 loop is CASSGDLSGIETQYF. The CDR3 region has the DNA TGTGCCAGCAGTGGGGACCTTAGCGGGATCGAGACGCAGTATTTT.

This clonotype has just a few counts. The chain combines TRBV7-8 with TRBJ2-7; 8 bases line up with TRBD2. Trimming removed 5 bases from V and 2 bases from J; junction bases left unmatched: 11. The CDR3 is 16 residues long. The germline V gene has CDR1 SGHVS and CDR2 FQNEAQ. The CDR3, as DNA: TGTGCCAGCAGCCCTCGGGGAGCGGGGGCTACCTACGAGCAGTACTTC. It encodes CASSPRGAGATYEQYF.

About this clonotype itself: One end of the junction fails to match germline, which may point to a read error. The J gene is TRBJ2-5, the V gene TRBV5-1, with D possibly TRBD2 on 6 matching bases. The CDR3 covers 14 residues. Germline V gene lookup returns CDR1 SGHRS and CDR2 YFSETQ. The chain's CDR3 is CTSSQGLNQETQYF. CDR3 nucleotide sequence: TGCACCAGCAGCCAGGGACTGAACCAAGAGACCCAGTACTTC.

The V call is TRBV2, the J call TRBJ2-3; weak D call: TRBD2 (7 bases). The germline gives CDR1 SNHLY, CDR2 FYNNEI. Trimming pared 7 bases from V and 4 bases from J, leaving 15 bases between. The CDR3 consists of 14 residues. CDR3 nucleotide sequence: TGTGCCAGCACATTCGGGGGGCGGGCAGATACGCAGTATTTT. Its translation is CASTFGGRADTQYF.

This clonotype was found a few times. CDR3 sequence: CSVLRETNEKLFF. For the CDR3, the DNA is TGCAGCGTTCTCAGGGAAACTAATGAAAAACTGTTTTTT. The J gene is TRBJ1-4, the V gene TRBV29-1; weak D call: TRBD1 (5 bases). Germline V gene sequence: CDR1 SQVTM, CDR2 ANQGSEA. The length of the CDR3 is 13 residues. Deletions cut 5 bases from V and 1 base from J, with 8 bases between.

The rearrangement links TRBV12-3 or TRBV12-4 to TRBJ2-3, with 9 bases fitting TRBD1. V gave up 7 bases and J gave up 5 bases; unmatched junction bases: 4. The CDR3 contains 13 residues. CDR3 nucleotide sequence: TGTGCCAGCAATGACAGGGGGATAGATACGCAGTATTTT. Translation: CASNDRGIDTQYF.

This clonotype was detected only a few times. The chain has TRBV5-1 and TRBJ2-4; unclear D gene. V shed 4 bases and J shed 7 bases, with 12 bases lying between them. The CDR3 is 13 residues long. CDR1 is SGHRS, CDR2 YFSETQ, per germline. CDR3 region: CASSPEAHNIQYF. CDR3 bases: TGCGCCAGCAGCCCCGAGGCCCATAACATTCAGTACTTC.

This clonotype was detected ten times or more. The genes are TRBV7-2 and TRBJ2-4; D gene unclear. Trimming stripped 4 bases from V and 1 base from J, with 17 bases between. Germline assignment: CDR1 SGHTA and CDR2 FQGNSA. The CDR3 is 17 amino acids. The CDR3 bases are TGTGCCAGCAGCTCCCCCGAGGAATGGGCGGCCAAAAACATTCAGTACTTC. Encoded protein: CASSSPEEWAAKNIQYF.

The chain is built from TRBV10-3 and TRBJ1-4, with 8 positions matching TRBD1. The V gene's germline CDR1 is ENHRY and CDR2 SYGVKD. After removal of 3 bases from V and 7 bases from J, the junction contained 10 bases not matched to a gene. This CDR3 spans 16 amino acids. Here the CDR3 DNA reads TGTGCCATCAGTGAATTTCTTCAGGGGGCGGGTGAAAAACTGTTTTTT. This codes for CAISEFLQGAGEKLFF.

This clonotype was seen more than once but under ten times. The V call is TRBV5-1, the J call TRBJ1-5, with D possibly matching TRBD1 (5 bases). V was trimmed by 0 bases and J by 7 bases, leaving 11 bases between them. The germline V gene has CDR1 SGHRS and CDR2 YFSETQ. The CDR3 consists of 14 residues. The chain's CDR3 is CASSLASGNQPQHF. CDR3 DNA sequence: TGCGCCAGCAGCTTGGCCTCAGGGAACCAGCCCCAGCATTTT.